One sample yielded the 5 T cell receptor beta chains listed below, sequenced in a study of T-cell reconstitution after alpha-beta-depleted transplantation in children. Molecular barcoding with unique molecular identifiers was used for the TCRbeta library. TCRdb ran MiXCR on the PCR reads and lists one entry per CDR3 protein. Among some 830,000 distinct CDR3 sequences listed, about 15% were seen once. This material consisted of PBMCs, mostly from graft donor cells, taken 360 days after TCRalphabeta/CD19-depleted stem cell transplant. Receptor source: a male patient aged 5 to 17 who had a stem cell transplant for acute lymphoblastic leukemia, so the T cells may come from the graft donor.

This clonotype was recorded at least ten times. At one boundary the junction diverges from the germline segment, which might be a read error. This chain links TRBV3-1 with TRBJ2-1; no clear D gene. The CDR3 is 15 amino acids. Germline CDR1 and CDR2: LGHDT and YNNKEL (reference sequence). In DNA, the CDR3 is TGTGCCAGCAGCCAGTGGTGGAGCTCCTACAATGAGCGGTTCTTC. Translation: CASSQWWSSYNERFF.

Only a few counts were recorded for this clonotype. V is TRBV20-1 and J is TRBJ1-1, with TRBD1 as a possible D gene (5 bases). V lost 0 bases to trimming and J lost 2 bases, with 16 bases between them. Per the germline V gene, CDR1 is DFQATT and CDR2 is SNEGSKA (reference sequence). CDR3 length: 16 residues. The CDR3 loop is CSARDPRGTINTEAFF. CDR3 DNA: TGCAGTGCTAGAGATCCGCGGGGGACGATTAACACTGAAGCTTTCTTT.

The rearrangement joins TRBV7-6 to TRBJ2-5, with TRBD2 identical over 9 bases. V lost 7 bases, J lost 5 bases, and 26 bases stayed unmatched. CDR1 and CDR2 from the germline V gene are SGHVS and FNYEAQ. This CDR3 contains 20 residues. The CDR3 coding sequence is TGTGCCAGCATTCCCCCGGACCCTGGAACCTGGCGGGAGGGCCGGGAGACCCAGTACTTC. Its protein is CASIPPDPGTWREGRETQYF.

This clonotype was observed a handful of times. V is TRBV12-3 or TRBV12-4 and J is TRBJ1-2; 8 bases are a match to TRBD1. CDR3 length: 14 residues. V lost 5 bases, J lost 3 bases, and 5 bases stayed unmatched. CDR3 sequence reads: CASSTGGWDYGYTF. The CDR3, as DNA: TGTGCCAGCAGTACAGGGGGATGGGACTATGGCTACACCTTC.

This sequence joins TRBV20-1 and TRBJ1-5, with 7 positions matching TRBD1. The CDR3 length is 14 residues. Trimming cost V 6 bases and J 0 bases; bases outside gene matches: 5. Germline V gene sequence: CDR1 DFQATT, CDR2 SNEGSKA (reference sequence). The CDR3 here is CSAWGQSSNQPQHF. As DNA, the CDR3 is TGCAGTGCCTGGGGACAGAGTAGCAATCAGCCCCAGCATTTT.